This T cell receptor (beta chain) was recorded in a study of a mutant IDH1 vaccine in newly diagnosed glioma. Overall study: Before enrollment, the patients had been treated with radiotherapy alone, temozolomide alone, or both together. Most of them had received both.

The CDR3 length is 14 residues. Germline CDR1 SGHTA, CDR2 FQGNSA. Trimming cost V 7 bases and J 2 bases, with 12 bases left between them. With respect to this clone: Antigen: not known.

Stated time point: baseline, week 1 (first vaccination visit). Treatment in this sample: pre-vaccination baseline after standard-of-care therapy. Donors had new IDH1-mutant astrocytomas of WHO grade 3 or 4 (ATRX-lost). Study-wide results and caveats: Apparently, pseudoprogression bore no relation to changes among the top peripheral T cell clonotypes.

This table comes from immunoSEQ multiplex PCR, and its TCRdb copy is limited to in-frame clones, with some not included. In the table there are 85,000 to 100,000 clones, 80% to 90% of which are singletons. The sequence was collected from a woman between 45 and 60 years old with glioma. The sequenced sample was PBMCs, obtained from a glioma patient treated with radiotherapy, temozolomide or both. This sequence joins TRBV7-2 and TRBJ1-5; D remains unclear. CDR3 DNA sequence: TGTGCCAGCACCGAGACCCGGGGCAATCAGCCCCAGCATTTT. It is translated as CASTETRGNQPQHF. Supplemented by reference TRBV7-2 and TRBJ1-5, the full variable domain reads GAGVSQSPSNKVTEKGKDVELRCDPISGHTALYWYRQSLGQGLEFLIYFQGNSAPDKSGLPSDRFSAERTGGSVSTLTIQRTQQEDSAVYLCASTETRGNQPQHFGDGTRLSIL.